Presented here are 14 T cell receptor beta chains from one specimen sequenced in a study of blood T cell repertoires in COVID-19 (dated by TCRdb to 2018 to 2020). Library preparation used the immunoSEQ multiplex PCR assay. Sourced from immuneACCESS, this table was stored by TCRdb with only in-frame sequences that have V and J called. A share of the clones is absent; for the studies checked, an unresolved V gene accounts for under half, and the remainder has no known explanation. In all, the sample holds 56,000 or so clones, and around 85% of those were seen once. The ten largest account for approximately 6% of the sample. Specimen: peripheral blood. These receptors were obtained from an older woman with acute or convalescent COVID-19.

V usage is TRBV2 and J usage is TRBJ1-2; 10 nucleotides match TRBD1. The CDR3 covers 14 residues. Trimming removed 8 bases from V and 4 bases from J; junction bases left unmatched: 7. Per the germline V gene, CDR1 is SNHLY and CDR2 is FYNNEI. In DNA form, the CDR3 reads TGTGCCAGCGGCAGACAGGGGGCGACCTATGGCTACACCTTC. This sequence encodes CASGRQGATYGYTF.

The chain joins TRBV4-1 to TRBJ2-5, with TRBD2 matching 8 bases. This CDR3 is 17 amino acids long. Germline CDR1 and CDR2: MGHRA and YSYEKL. The V gene end was trimmed by 2 bases and the J gene end by 2 bases; junction bases not matched to a gene: 10. In DNA form, the CDR3 reads TGCGCCAGCAGCCAACTCCCGGGGGGGTTGAGTCAAGAGACCCAGTACTTC. The encoded protein is CASSQLPGGLSQETQYF.

This chain uses TRBV30 with TRBJ1-1, with a tentative D call TRBD1 (6 bases). V was cut by 5 bases and J by 2 bases, with 12 bases left in between. Germline V gene data show CDR1 as GTSNPN and CDR2 as SVGIG (reference sequence). The CDR3 has 13 residues. The CDR3 region has the DNA TGTGCCTGGGGAGGACAGCCAAACACTGAAGCTTTCTTT. Protein product: CAWGGQPNTEAFF.

The rearrangement links TRBV4-3 to TRBJ2-7, with 11 bases aligning to TRBD1. The V and J ends lost 1 base and 7 bases, in that order; junction bases with no gene match: 3. Germline V gene lookup returns CDR1 LGHNA and CDR2 YSLEER. The CDR3 has 14 residues. CDR3 protein: CASSQGGQGGEQYF. DNA for the CDR3: TGCGCCAGCAGCCAAGGGGGACAGGGGGGAGAGCAGTACTTC.

The chain combines TRBV28 with TRBJ2-3; 12 nucleotides align to TRBD2. The CDR3 is 15 amino acids. Germline V CDR1 and CDR2: MDHEN, SYDVKM. The trim removed 2 bases at V and 6 bases at J, leaving 3 bases unmatched. The CDR3 spells CASSLRLAGGDTQYF. CDR3 in DNA: TGTGCCAGCAGTTTAAGGCTAGCGGGGGGGGATACGCAGTATTTT. Together with reference TRBV28 and TRBJ2-3, the CDR3 gives the full variable domain: DVKVTQSSRYLVKRTGEKVFLECVQDMDHENMFWYRQDPGLGLRLIYFSYDVKMKEKGDIPEGYSVSREKKERFSLILESASTNQTSMYLCASSLRLAGGDTQYFGPGTRLTVL.

The chain combines TRBV5-1 with TRBJ2-1; TRBD1 matches 7 bases. V gave up 4 bases and J gave up 4 bases; unmatched junction bases: 5. CDR3 size: 14 residues. Germline-derived CDR1 and CDR2 are SGHRS and YFSETQ. This CDR3 reads CASSRGQSYNEQFF. In nucleotides, the CDR3 is TGCGCCAGCAGCCGGGGACAGTCGTACAATGAGCAGTTCTTC. Supplemented by reference TRBV5-1 and TRBJ2-1, the full variable domain reads KAGVTQTPRYLIKTRGQQVTLSCSPISGHRSVSWYQQTPGQGLQFLFEYFSETQRNKGNFPGRFSGRQFSNSRSEMNVSTLELGDSALYLCASSRGQSYNEQFFGPGTRLTVL.

The genes are TRBV5-1 and TRBJ1-1, with D tentatively TRBD1 (6 bases). Germline assignment: CDR1 SGHRS and CDR2 YFSETQ. With 4 bases removed from V and 1 base from J, the gap between germline ends came to 11 bases. CDR3 length equals 14 residues. The CDR3 nucleotides read TGCGCCAGCAGCCTACAGGGTGGGAACACTGAAGCTTTCTTT. This gives the protein CASSLQGGNTEAFF. The full variable domain, with the rest looked up from reference TRBV5-1 and TRBJ1-1, is KAGVTQTPRYLIKTRGQQVTLSCSPISGHRSVSWYQQTPGQGLQFLFEYFSETQRNKGNFPGRFSGRQFSNSRSEMNVSTLELGDSALYLCASSLQGGNTEAFFGQGTRLTVV.

This clone was observed many times. The chain couples TRBV28 to TRBJ1-2, with a tentative D call TRBD1 (6 bases). Germline-derived CDR1 and CDR2 are MDHEN and SYDVKM. The CDR3 spans 14 residues. The V end was cut by 6 bases, the J end by 4 bases, with 15 bases between. CDR3 DNA: TGTGCCAGCAGGTCAGGGGCCCTCACCTATGGCTACACCTTC. As protein: CASRSGALTYGYTF.

The chain employs TRBV19 and TRBJ2-7, with 7 bases that match TRBD1. V gave up 1 base and J gave up 2 bases; unmatched junction bases: 2. Germline V gene lookup returns CDR1 LNHDA and CDR2 SQIVND (reference sequence). The CDR3 extends over 14 amino acids. The CDR3 here is CASSIVGQAYEQYF. CDR3 nucleotides: TGTGCCAGTAGTATAGTCGGACAGGCCTACGAGCAGTACTTC.

The V and J genes are TRBV15 and TRBJ1-2; unclear D gene. Trimming removed 6 bases from V and 4 bases from J, with 15 bases in between. The V gene's germline CDR1 is LNHNV and CDR2 YYDKDF (reference sequence). The CDR3 consists of 14 residues. The CDR3 region is CATRLRDSIYGYTF. The CDR3 coding sequence is TGTGCCACCAGACTGCGGGATTCGATCTATGGCTACACCTTC.

The genes are TRBV28 and TRBJ1-2; 7 nucleotides line up with TRBD1. V shed 7 bases and J 4 bases; nucleotides not matched to a gene: 12. Germline values: CDR1 MDHEN, CDR2 SYDVKM. The CDR3 covers 15 residues. The CDR3 DNA follows: TGTGCCAGCACGTCACAGGGGCCCGGCGGCTATGGCTACACCTTC. Its protein product is CASTSQGPGGYGYTF.

CDR3 sequence reads: CASSLMSGQETQYF. The CDR3 DNA sequence: TGTGCCAGCAGCTTGATGTCCGGGCAAGAGACCCAGTACTTC. The gene calls are TRBV5-6 and TRBJ2-5; D gene uncertain. The germline CDR1 and CDR2 sequences are SGHDT and YYEEEE. CDR3 length equals 14 residues. Trimming took 1 base from V and 2 from J, leaving 9 bases between them.

This clone has a handful of counts. The chain carries TRBV5-1 and TRBJ2-3; 12 positions match TRBD1. The V segment lost 0 bases and the J segment 7 bases; nucleotides outside the gene matches: 3. Germline CDR1 SGHRS, CDR2 YFSETQ. There are 15 residues in the CDR3. CDR3 in DNA: TGCGCCAGCAGCTTGGCGGGACAGGGGGCTTATACGCAGTATTTT. As protein: CASSLAGQGAYTQYF.

The rearrangement joins TRBV11-3 to TRBJ2-2, with TRBD1 as a possible D gene (6 bases). CDR1 and CDR2 (germline): SGHNT, YENEEA. Trimming stripped 5 bases from V and 3 bases from J, with 13 bases between. The CDR3 runs to 15 residues. The CDR3, as DNA: TGTGCCAGCAGCCCTCCAGGGGCCTACACCGGGGAGCTGTTTTTT. It encodes CASSPPGAYTGELFF.